This T cell receptor beta chain comes out of a study of blood T cell repertoires in COVID-19. Study information: Sites in the United States, Italy and Spain provided acute and convalescent COVID-19 samples.

Authors' methods: How many nucleated cells were present was estimated from reference gene primer amplification. Generated by immunoSEQ multiplex PCR, the TCRdb table keeps only in-frame clones and is missing some. V, J and clone size derive from that table, while D and trimming were established from the DNA sequence. The repertoire holds nearly 45,000 clones, with around nine tenths as singletons. Germline-derived CDR1 and CDR2 are MGHRA and YSYEKL. V dropped 0 bases and J dropped 5; count of bases not matched to a gene: 6. The length of the CDR3 is 16 residues. Followed longitudinally, the Seattle patients had been enrolled during active infection.

The V and J genes are TRBV4-1 and TRBJ2-3; 9 nucleotides line up with TRBD2. Sequenced: peripheral blood. The receptor was derived from a man between 40 and 49 years old with COVID-19, enrolled during active disease. CDR3 nucleotides: TGCGCCAGCAGCCAAGATCGCGGGGGGGCAGTAGATACGCAGTATTTT. Its protein is CASSQDRGGAVDTQYF.